What follows describes a single T cell receptor beta chain. Its specificity is not known. The data are from a study of shared clonotypes between healthy human individuals. The overall study: A few men and a couple of women, aged 18 to 49, were donors. Findings and caveats of the study: The study's rarefaction showed incomplete sorted-subset sequencing despite large depth. Only blood was sampled, and tissue TCR repertoires likely differ from blood ones.

TCRdb's copy holds only in-frame clones and misses some; the assay was immunoSEQ multiplex PCR. Here the sample spans about 1.5 million clones, 95% to 99% being singletons. The CDR3 is made up of 16 amino acids. The V and J ends lost 4 bases and 3 bases, in that order; junction bases with no gene match: 8. Germline V gene lookup returns CDR1 SNHLY and CDR2 FYNNEI. The source is a man aged 30 to 45 in good health. The source material was naive CD4+ T cells sorted from blood. Indicated subset: CD45RA+ positively selected. V is TRBV2 and J is TRBJ2-5; 10 bases align to TRBD2. The DNA of the CDR3 is TGTGCCAGCAGTGTAGGTCTAGCGGGAGCGAAAGAGACCCAGTACTTC. Amino acid sequence: CASSVGLAGAKETQYF. The full variable domain, its missing parts supplied by reference TRBV2 and TRBJ2-5, is EPEVTQTPSHQVTQMGQEVILRCVPISNHLYFYWYRQILGQKVEFLVSFYNNEISEKSEIFDDQFSVERPDGSNFTLKIRSTKLEDSAMYFCASSVGLAGAKETQYFGPGTRLLVL.